Listed below are T cell receptor beta chains from one sample, sequenced in a study of blood T cell repertoires in COVID-19. Repertoires were generated with immunoSEQ multiplex PCR, while TCRdb's copy carries only in-frame clones and drops some. The sample carries some 150,000 clones, 80% to 85% recorded once. Sequencing was carried out using peripheral blood. The receptors were sampled from a human donor with acute or convalescent COVID-19. The donor label of this sample is uncertain. CDR3s include the opening cysteine and the closing phenylalanine or tryptophan. The D gene is left open where the match is weak. Expanded clones get a size class; other rows say once, few or many, or leave the size out.

TRBJ2-2 - - TRBV19 14 TGTGCCAGTAGTACCCCAGGGGACACCGGGGAGCTGTTTTTT CASSTPGDTGELFF
TRBJ2-5 - TRBD1 TRBV2 15 TGTGCCAGCAGGGGGGACAGGAGCGCCCAAGAGACCCAGTACTTC CASRGDRSAQETQYF
TRBJ1-1 - - TRBV27 12 TGTGCCAGCAGTTTCGGGAACACTGAAGCTTTCTTT CASSFGNTEAFF
TRBJ1-5 - - TRBV6-5 15 TGTGCCAGCAGAGCTCCGGGAGGGGGCAATCAGCCCCAGCATTTT CASRAPGGGNQPQHF
TRBJ2-2 - TRBD2 TRBV6-2/TRBV6-3 15 TGTGCCAGCAGTTTTCTAGCGGGGAGCACCGGGGAGCTGTTTTTT CASSFLAGSTGELFF
TRBJ2-2 - - TRBV2 15 TGTGCCAGCAGTGAACATGGGGCTGACACCGGGGAGCTGTTTTTT CASSEHGADTGELFF
TRBJ1-1 few - TRBV27 14 TGTGCCAGCAGCCGACTCGGGGGTGGCACTGAAGCTTTCTTT CASSRLGGGTEAFF
TRBJ2-3 - TRBD2 TRBV2 13 TGTGCCAGCAGTGTACGGGGGGGTTTCGCGCAGTATTTT CASSVRGGFAQYF
TRBJ2-2 - TRBD2 TRBV5-1 17 TGCGCCAGCAGCTTGCTAGCGGGAGCCTCGAACACCGGGGAGCTGTTTTTT CASSLLAGASNTGELFF
TRBJ1-2 - - TRBV14 15 TGTGCCAGCAGCAGAAGACAGCCCACTAACTATGGCTACACCTTC CASSRRQPTNYGYTF
TRBJ1-1 - - TRBV7-2 13 TGTGCCAGCAGCCCACTCCAACGATCTGAAGCTTTCTTT CASSPLQRSEAFF
TRBJ1-2 - TRBD1 TRBV6-5 14 TGTGCCAGCAGCCTAGACAGGGGACCCTATGGCTACACCTTC CASSLDRGPYGYTF
TRBJ1-1 - TRBD1 TRBV19 13 TGTGCCAGTAGCCCTACAGGGGACACTGAAGCTTTCTTT CASSPTGDTEAFF
TRBJ2-7 once - TRBV20-1 14 TGCAGTGCTAGTAACGGGAAATCTTTCTACGAGCAGTACTTC CSASNGKSFYEQYF
TRBJ2-2 many - TRBV6-1 15 TGTGCCAGCAGTGAAGGACTAGCGAACACCGGGGAGCTGTTTTTT CASSEGLANTGELFF
TRBJ2-7 once - TRBV21-1 17 TGTGCCAGCAGCCCCCGAACCGGGACTAGCGAGCCCTACGAGCAGTACTTC CASSPRTGTSEPYEQYF
TRBJ2-1 few TRBD1 TRBV5-1 15 TGCGCCAGCAGCTTGGAGGGGGCGAGGAACAATGAGCAGTTCTTC CASSLEGARNNEQFF
TRBJ2-1 - TRBD2 TRBV6-5 13 TGTGCCTCCCGGGCGGGAGGAACCAATGAGCAGTTCTTC CASRAGGTNEQFF
TRBJ2-6 - - TRBV30 15 TGTGCCTGGAGTGTACTTAGTGCGGGGGCCAACGTCCTGACTTTC CAWSVLSAGANVLTF
TRBJ1-2 few TRBD1 TRBV29-1 20 TGCAGCGTTGAAGTTACCCTATTCCGGGACAGGGGGCCTCCTAACTATGGCTACACCTTC CSVEVTLFRDRGPPNYGYTF
TRBJ1-2 - - TRBV5-5 15 TGTGCCAGCAGCTTGGGACAGAATTCTAACTATGGCTACACCTTC CASSLGQNSNYGYTF
TRBJ1-5 - TRBD1 TRBV19 17 TGTGCCAGTCTGAGGAGCAGAGGGGACAGGGCCGACCAGCCCCAGCATTTT CASLRSRGDRADQPQHF
TRBJ2-7 - TRBD2 TRBV3-1/TRBV3-2 16 TGTGCCAGCAGCCAAGACGCGGGGGAACCTTCCTACGAGCAGTACTTC CASSQDAGEPSYEQYF
TRBJ2-3 - - TRBV6-4 16 TGTGCCAGCAGTGACTCGATAGGACAACCTACAGATACGCAGTATTTT CASSDSIGQPTDTQYF
TRBJ1-5 - TRBD1 TRBV5-4 15 TGTGCCAGCAGCTTGGGACAGGGTGTGGATCAGCCCCAGCATTTT CASSLGQGVDQPQHF
TRBJ2-7 - TRBD2 TRBV4-2 18 TGTGCCAGCAGCCAGCAACTAGCGGGGGGGATAATCCCCTACGAGCAGTACTTC CASSQQLAGGIIPYEQYF
TRBJ2-5 - TRBD1 TRBV19 13 TGTGCCAGTAAAACAGGGGACGTAAAGACCCAGTACTTC CASKTGDVKTQYF
TRBJ1-1 once - TRBV7-2 17 TGTGCCAGCAGCCCGCGCGGGGGCCTGGCTTCGGTCACTGAAGCTTTCTTT CASSPRGGLASVTEAFF